The 29 T cell receptor beta chains listed next were all sequenced from one sample in a study of cytomegalovirus exposure and HLA in healthy donors. The PCR made use of 60 Vbeta and 13 Jbeta primers. Libraries were prepared by immunoSEQ multiplex PCR; TCRdb keeps only in-frame clonotypes and omits some of them. The sample records over 75,000 clones, about 75% being singletons. Sequencing was done on a sample of PBMCs. The receptors were gathered from a man aged 35 to 55 in good health and CMV-seropositive.

The chain has TRBV4-2 and TRBJ2-3, with D perhaps matching TRBD1 (5 bases). V was clipped by 0 bases and J by 5 bases, with 12 bases between them. CDR1 and CDR2 from the germline V gene are LGHNA and YNFKEQ. CDR3 length: 15 amino acids. The CDR3: CASSQDWGRGDTQYF. CDR3 in DNA: TGTGCCAGCAGCCAAGACTGGGGAAGGGGAGATACGCAGTATTTT.

The chain is built from TRBV5-4 and TRBJ2-7; no clear D. Trimming stripped 4 bases from V and 5 bases from J, with 16 bases between. Germline V lookup: CDR1 SGHNT, CDR2 YYREEE (reference sequence). The CDR3 is made up of 14 amino acids. CDR3: CASSPGRVGNEQYF. Written as DNA, the CDR3 is TGTGCCAGCAGCCCGGGTCGGGTGGGTAACGAGCAGTACTTC.

Comment on this clone: At one of its ends the junction is not consistent with the germline gene, which may arise from a read error. The chain combines TRBV7-9 with TRBJ2-7, with D tentatively TRBD1 (6 bases). The CDR3 spans 14 residues. Germline V gene lookup returns CDR1 SEHNR and CDR2 FQNEAQ (reference sequence). The CDR3 loop reads CPSRGGPALLEQYF. In DNA, the CDR3 is TGTCCCAGCAGGGGTGGGCCCGCTTTACTCGAGCAGTACTTC.

This chain joins TRBV28 and TRBJ1-4; D unresolved. V was cut by 9 bases and J by 0 bases, with 11 bases left in between. This CDR3 has 14 residues. The germline V gene has CDR1 MDHEN and CDR2 SYDVKM. This CDR3 reads CASKTASTNEKLFF. The DNA of the CDR3 is TGTGCCAGTAAGACTGCATCAACTAATGAAAAACTGTTTTTT. Full variable domain (missing parts from reference TRBV28 and TRBJ1-4): DVKVTQSSRYLVKRTGEKVFLECVQDMDHENMFWYRQDPGLGLRLIYFSYDVKMKEKGDIPEGYSVSREKKERFSLILESASTNQTSMYLCASKTASTNEKLFFGSGTQLSVL.

V and J are TRBV18 and TRBJ1-1; no definite D call. Deletions cut 2 bases from V and 3 bases from J, with 7 bases between. Germline CDR1 reads KGHSH; CDR2 reads LQKENI. The CDR3 contains 13 residues. The CDR3 DNA sequence: TGTGCCAGCTCACCATCGGTCGACACTGAAGCTTTCTTT. Translating it yields CASSPSVDTEAFF.

This clone has a handful of counts. The chain is built from TRBV10-3 and TRBJ2-3, with no clear D. Germline assignment: CDR1 ENHRY and CDR2 SYGVKD. The V end lost 4 bases, the J end lost 0 bases, and 14 bases lay between the germline ends. CDR3 size: 16 residues. This chain's CDR3 is CAISGSGQTSTDTQYF. The CDR3 DNA reads TGTGCCATCAGTGGGTCCGGTCAAACTAGCACAGATACGCAGTATTTT.

The chain has TRBV5-1 and TRBJ2-1; TRBD2 matches at 14 bases. The CDR3 length is 14 residues. In germline, CDR1 is SGHRS, CDR2 YFSETQ. Unmatched junction bases numbered 4, after V lost 4 bases and J lost 10 bases. The CDR3 DNA is TGCGCCAGCAGCGGGACTAGCGGGAGCCTAGAGCAGTTCTTC. Translated, it gives CASSGTSGSLEQFF. Full variable domain (outside the CDR3, taken from reference TRBV5-1 and TRBJ2-1): KAGVTQTPRYLIKTRGQQVTLSCSPISGHRSVSWYQQTPGQGLQFLFEYFSETQRNKGNFPGRFSGRQFSNSRSEMNVSTLELGDSALYLCASSGTSGSLEQFFGPGTRLTVL.

The chain has TRBV5-5 and TRBJ1-5, with TRBD1 matching over 7 bases. With V trimmed by 2 bases and J by 7 bases, 12 bases remained unmatched. There are 16 residues in the CDR3. Germline values: CDR1 SGHKS, CDR2 YYEKEE (reference sequence). The CDR3 region has the DNA TGTGCCAGCAGCTTCGGAGGGGGCCGGGTCGAACAGCCCCAGCATTTT. This encodes CASSFGGGRVEQPQHF.

This clone has just a few counts. The chain combines TRBV7-2 with TRBJ1-5; D not certain. The CDR3 consists of 13 residues. Germline loops: CDR1 SGHTA, CDR2 FQGNSA. Trimming pared 8 bases from V and 5 bases from J, leaving 13 bases between. The CDR3 DNA reads TGTGCCAGCGGAACAGCTCTCTATCAGCCCCAGCATTTT. This encodes CASGTALYQPQHF. Based on the CDR3 plus reference TRBV7-2 and TRBJ1-5, the full variable domain is GAGVSQSPSNKVTEKGKDVELRCDPISGHTALYWYRQSLGQGLEFLIYFQGNSAPDKSGLPSDRFSAERTGGSVSTLTIQRTQQEDSAVYLCASGTALYQPQHFGDGTRLSIL.

The table lists this clone with a count of one. The chain couples TRBV5-6 to TRBJ2-5; TRBD1 aligns across 7 bases. Germline V gives CDR1 SGHDT, CDR2 YYEEEE. V shed 2 bases and J 5 bases; nucleotides not matched to a gene: 6. The length of the CDR3 is 14 residues. CDR3 protein: CASSFRGPGETQYF. DNA of the CDR3: TGTGCCAGCAGCTTTAGGGGGCCAGGGGAGACCCAGTACTTC. Together with reference TRBV5-6 and TRBJ2-5, the CDR3 gives the full variable domain: DAGVTQSPTHLIKTRGQQVTLRCSPKSGHDTVSWYQQALGQGPQFIFQYYEEEERQRGNFPDRFSGHQFPNYSSELNVNALLLGDSALYLCASSFRGPGETQYFGPGTRLLVL.

Only a few counts were recorded for this clone. The chain employs TRBV27 and TRBJ1-4; TRBD1 matches 7 bases. CDR1 MNHEY and CDR2 SMNVEV come from the germline V gene (reference sequence). This CDR3 spans 17 amino acids. V lost 0 bases to trimming and J lost 8 bases; unmatched junction nucleotides: 12. The chain's CDR3 is CASSLSGRGPPREKLFF. The CDR3 region has the DNA TGTGCCAGCAGTTTATCGGGAAGGGGGCCGCCCCGAGAAAAACTGTTTTTT.

The chain uses TRBV13 and TRBJ2-7; no reliable D call. This CDR3 has 18 residues. The V end was cut by 2 bases, the J end by 3 bases, with 23 bases between. CDR1 and CDR2 from the germline V gene are PRHDT and FYEKMQ (reference sequence). CDR3 region: CASSLKPINWVTGYEQYF. CDR3 nucleotides: TGTGCCAGCAGCTTAAAGCCGATCAACTGGGTCACGGGCTACGAGCAGTACTTC.

The genes are TRBV7-9 and TRBJ1-1; 9 bases align to TRBD1. CDR1 is SEHNR and CDR2 is FQNEAQ in the germline V gene (reference sequence). The CDR3 length is 16 residues. After removal of 5 bases from V and 1 base from J, the junction contained 8 bases not matched to a gene. CDR3 nucleotide sequence: TGTGCCAGCAGCCCCCTCCTGGGACAGGGGAACACTGAAGCTTTCTTT. It specifies CASSPLLGQGNTEAFF.

The rearrangement joins TRBV7-9 to TRBJ1-2; no firm D call. Trimming removed 3 bases at V and 5 bases at J, with 4 bases between. Germline V gene data show CDR1 as SEHNR and CDR2 as FQNEAQ (reference sequence). CDR3 length: 11 amino acids. CDR3 residues: CASSFIYGYTF. In DNA, the CDR3 is TGTGCCAGCAGCTTTATTTATGGCTACACCTTC.

The chain employs TRBV7-6 and TRBJ2-2; D is undetermined. Germline CDR1 reads SGHVS; CDR2 reads FNYEAQ. V was pared by 8 bases and J by 6 bases, with 22 bases between. CDR3 length: 16 residues. The CDR3 sequence: CASSPPARLPSGELFF. The CDR3 DNA reads TGTGCCAGCTCTCCACCGGCGAGACTCCCCTCCGGGGAGCTGTTTTTT.

The chain couples TRBV2 to TRBJ1-5, with 9 bases matching TRBD1. The CDR3 is 14 amino acids. V trimming: 7 bases; J trimming: 3 bases; junction bases outside the gene matches: 4. Germline loops: CDR1 SNHLY, CDR2 FYNNEI. DNA of the CDR3: TGTGCCAGCACGGACAGGGGATACAATCAGCCCCAGCATTTT. It encodes CASTDRGYNQPQHF.

The chain joins TRBV28 to TRBJ1-5; perhaps TRBD1 as D (5 bases). The germline CDR1 and CDR2 sequences are MDHEN and SYDVKM. The V gene lost 5 bases and the J gene lost 3 bases, with 17 bases spanning the gap. The CDR3 totals 16 residues. The DNA for the CDR3 is TGTGCCAGCAGTGGTCCAGGGCGAGGAAACAATCAGCCCCAGCATTTT. As protein: CASSGPGRGNNQPQHF. The entire variable domain, with the rest obtained from reference TRBV28 and TRBJ1-5, is as follows: DVKVTQSSRYLVKRTGEKVFLECVQDMDHENMFWYRQDPGLGLRLIYFSYDVKMKEKGDIPEGYSVSREKKERFSLILESASTNQTSMYLCASSGPGRGNNQPQHFGDGTRLSIL.

The V and J genes are TRBV19 and TRBJ1-2; 8 positions match TRBD1. V shed 6 bases and J 7 bases; nucleotides not matched to a gene: 13. There are 15 residues in the CDR3. The germline CDR1 and CDR2 sequences are LNHDA and SQIVND (reference sequence). The CDR3 region has the DNA TGTGCCAGTAGCCCGGGACAGGCGGTCTCTCGTGGCTACACCTTC. Protein: CASSPGQAVSRGYTF.

The CDR3 protein is CASSESGQGYEQYF. Written as DNA, the CDR3 is TGCGCCAGCAGTGAGTCAGGACAGGGGTACGAGCAGTACTTC. The chain carries TRBV10-1 and TRBJ2-7; 9 bases map to TRBD1. This CDR3 region has 14 residues. The trim removed 0 bases at V and 4 bases at J, leaving 1 base unmatched. CDR1 WNHNN and CDR2 SYGVQD come from the germline V gene (reference sequence).

The rearrangement links TRBV19 to TRBJ2-2, with TRBD2 matching over 9 bases. Germline CDR1 LNHDA, CDR2 SQIVND (reference sequence). This CDR3 has 17 residues. J gave up 2 bases and V 3 bases, and 7 bases lay outside the gene matches. For the CDR3, the DNA is TGTGCCAGTAGTATGGTCGCGGGGGGGCTCAACACCGGGGAGCTGTTTTTT. It encodes CASSMVAGGLNTGELFF.

Worth noting for this clone: A read error may account for a junction end that differs from germline. J is TRBJ2-1 and V is TRBV7-9, with 9 bases matching TRBD2. CDR3 size: 16 residues. Germline CDR1 is SEHNR and CDR2 is FQNEAQ (reference sequence). The CDR3 is CSSSLALAGAYNEQFF. For the CDR3, the DNA is TGTTCCAGCAGCTTAGCGTTAGCGGGAGCCTACAATGAGCAGTTCTTC.

The chain has TRBV6-5 and TRBJ2-3; D not certain. Germline CDR1 reads MNHEY; CDR2 reads SVGAGI. V lost 4 bases, J lost 2 bases, and 10 bases lay in between. This CDR3 has 14 residues. For the CDR3, the DNA is TGTGCCAGCAGTTCGAGGCAGTTCACAGATACGCAGTATTTT. Translated, it gives CASSSRQFTDTQYF.

This chain joins TRBV29-1 and TRBJ2-1, with 9 nucleotides matching TRBD2. J gave up 0 bases and V 6 bases, and 3 bases lay outside the gene matches. The CDR3 extends over 14 amino acids. Per germline, CDR1 SQVTM and CDR2 ANQGSEA. CDR3 nucleotide sequence: TGCAGCGTACCAGCGGGGGGCTCCTACAATGAGCAGTTCTTC. This gives the protein CSVPAGGSYNEQFF.

The chain is built from TRBV6-6 and TRBJ2-3, with 12 nucleotides matching TRBD2. Per the germline V gene, CDR1 is MNHNY and CDR2 is SVGAGI (reference sequence). With V trimmed by 6 bases and J by 5 bases, 9 bases remained unmatched. The CDR3 runs to 16 residues. DNA for the CDR3: TGTGCCAGCAGCAATCCTAGCGGGGGGGCCGTAGATACGCAGTATTTT. The encoded protein is CASSNPSGGAVDTQYF.

This clone has just a few counts. The chain carries TRBV6-5 and TRBJ2-5; tentative D call: TRBD2 (5 bases). With 0 bases removed from V and 5 bases from J, the gap between germline ends came to 10 bases. CDR1 MNHEY and CDR2 SVGAGI come from the germline V gene. The CDR3 length is 14 residues. This CDR3 is CASSYSPSLETQYF. CDR3 in DNA: TGTGCCAGCAGTTACTCCCCTAGCCTGGAGACCCAGTACTTC.

The rearrangement joins TRBV7-2 to TRBJ1-2; 7 bases are shared with TRBD1. Losses at the gene ends were 6 bases for V and 0 bases for J; bases not matched to a gene: 4. CDR1 SGHTA and CDR2 FQGNSA come from the germline V gene. This CDR3 has 14 residues. CDR3 nucleotide sequence: TGTGCCAGCAGACGAGACAGGGCTAACTATGGCTACACCTTC. Residues: CASRRDRANYGYTF.

The DNA for the CDR3 is TGTGCCAGCAGCTTAGGAGGACAGGGGATCTATGGCTACACCTTC. Protein: CASSLGGQGIYGYTF. The rearrangement uses TRBV11-2 and TRBJ1-2; the match to TRBD1 covers 9 bases. The germline gives CDR1 SGHAT, CDR2 FQNNGV. The CDR3 has 15 amino acids. Unmatched junction bases numbered 4, after V lost 1 base and J lost 4 bases. The full variable domain, its missing parts supplied by reference TRBV11-2 and TRBJ1-2, is EAGVAQSPRYKIIEKRQSVAFWCNPISGHATLYWYQQILGQGPKLLIQFQNNGVVDDSQLPKDRFSAERLKGVDSTLKIQPAKLEDSAVYLCASSLGGQGIYGYTFGSGTRLTVV.

CDR3 sequence reads: CATSRDRGRLSPLHF. The DNA of the CDR3 is TGTGCCACCAGCAGAGACAGGGGGCGCCTCTCACCCCTCCACTTT. The chain uses TRBV15 and TRBJ1-6, with 8 bases lining up with TRBD1. The germline V gene encodes CDR1 LNHNV and CDR2 YYDKDF (reference sequence). V was clipped by 0 bases and J by 10 bases; unmatched bases: 5. The CDR3 is 15 residues long.

The sample holds one count of this clone. The J gene is TRBJ2-1, the V gene TRBV7-9, with D perhaps TRBD1 (6 bases). The CDR3 has 16 residues. The V gene lost 2 bases and the J gene lost 5 bases, with 16 bases spanning the gap. CDR1 SEHNR and CDR2 FQNEAQ come from the germline V gene (reference sequence). The CDR3: CASSLPPQGADNEQFF. The CDR3 nucleotides are TGTGCCAGCAGCTTACCCCCACAGGGAGCGGACAATGAGCAGTTCTTC.